This passage covers 5 T cell receptor beta chains from one sample sequenced in a study of T cell clonality in common variable immunodeficiency. Findings of the study overall: Fewer deletions and N-nucleotide insertions were reportedly seen in common variable immunodeficiency TCR beta sequences.

Assay: immunoSEQ multiplex PCR; the TCRdb copy retains only in-frame clones and omits some. The sample has tens of thousands of clones, none seen only once. Their recognized antigens are unknown. The sequencing sample was made of peripheral blood mononuclear cells. These TCRs come from a human donor with common variable immunodeficiency.

Worth noting for this clone: The observed sequence ends 3 residues before the CDR3 terminus, with the missing tail filled in from the germline J gene. The chain joins TRBV18 to TRBJ2-1; 7 bases agree with TRBD2. Germline CDR1 reads KGHSH; CDR2 reads LQKENI. The CDR3 loop spans 14 amino acids. V lost 6 bases, J lost 7 bases, and 9 bases stayed unmatched. CDR3 loop: CASSSTTSQNEQFF. The DNA read from the CDR3 is TGTGCCAGCTCGTCAACGACTAGCCAAAATGAG.

Turning to this clone: Read coverage stops 3 residues before the CDR3 terminus; the germline J gene supplies the remainder. The rearrangement uses TRBV19 and TRBJ1-2; the match to TRBD1 covers 10 bases. V was pared by 7 bases and J by 5 bases, with 10 bases of the junction left unmatched. Germline V gene sequence: CDR1 LNHDA, CDR2 SQIVND (reference sequence). CDR3 size: 15 residues. CDR3 DNA (partial): TGTGCCAGTAAAACCGGGACAGGGGTTTCTTATGGC. Translated: CASKTGTGVSYG. The whole CDR3 reads CASKTGTGVSYGYTF.

In its sample, this clone was seen many times. Read data end 3 residues before the CDR3 end; the end is taken from the germline J gene. At the DNA level, this CDR3 is encoded by other sequences in the same sample as well. The chain couples TRBV2 to TRBJ2-5; D is unclear. The germline V gene encodes CDR1 SNHLY and CDR2 FYNNEI. V was clipped by 6 bases and J by 1 base, with 3 bases between them. The CDR3 loop spans 11 amino acids. The DNA read from the CDR3 is TGTGCCAGCAGCCTCCAAGAGACC. Protein product: CASSLQET. In full, the CDR3 reads CASSLQETQYF.

The table lists this clone with a few counts. The sequenced fragment ends 3 residues before the CDR3 boundary, so the rest is inferred from the germline J gene. The V call is TRBV20-1, the J call TRBJ2-1; the match to TRBD2 covers 10 bases. Germline CDR1 reads DFQATT; CDR2 reads SNEGSKA (reference sequence). The CDR3 sequence is 15 residues long. V shed 6 bases, J shed 7 bases, and the junction held 12 bases outside the gene matches. CDR3 bases read: TGCAGTGCCGAGTCAAGGGCTAGCGGGGGTAATGAG. Amino acid sequence: CSAESRASGGNE. The entire CDR3 sequence reads CSAESRASGGNEQFF.

To note about this clone: The read ends 3 residues early relative to the CDR3; the germline J gene fills the gap. This chain uses TRBV7-2 with TRBJ1-2; TRBD1 might be the D (5 bases). Germline V gives CDR1 SGHTA, CDR2 FQGNSA. The CDR3 has 14 residues. V was shortened by 4 bases and J by 2 bases, with 11 bases between the two germline ends. CDR3 protein: CASSWGDGNYGYTF. The covered CDR3 bases are TGTGCCAGCAGCTGGGGGGACGGAAACTATGGC.